This T cell receptor (beta chain) was sequenced for a study of CD4+ T cells in melanoma. Study results and limitations: Reportedly, melanoma neoantigen-specific CD4+ T cells showed varied differentiation states. CD8+ T cell, macrophage and B cell function reportedly correlated with neoantigen-specific CD4+ T cells.

Per the germline V gene, CDR1 is GTSNPN and CDR2 is SVGIG (reference sequence). The CDR3 is 12 amino acids. The V end lost 2 bases, the J end lost 7 bases, and 10 bases lay between the germline ends. In regard to this clone: As yet, its antigen is unknown.

The repertoire was sequenced with immunoSEQ multiplex PCR; TCRdb's copy has only in-frame clones and lacks some. Among some 10,000 clones listed, roughly 70% were seen once. Specimen: cells from a culture (not recorded whether cultured in vitro). This chain joins TRBV30 and TRBJ2-3; D uncertain. The receptor's source is a human donor with melanoma. The CDR3 DNA sequence: TGTGCCTGGAGTCCCCAATCACATACGCAGTATTTT. As protein: CAWSPQSHTQYF.